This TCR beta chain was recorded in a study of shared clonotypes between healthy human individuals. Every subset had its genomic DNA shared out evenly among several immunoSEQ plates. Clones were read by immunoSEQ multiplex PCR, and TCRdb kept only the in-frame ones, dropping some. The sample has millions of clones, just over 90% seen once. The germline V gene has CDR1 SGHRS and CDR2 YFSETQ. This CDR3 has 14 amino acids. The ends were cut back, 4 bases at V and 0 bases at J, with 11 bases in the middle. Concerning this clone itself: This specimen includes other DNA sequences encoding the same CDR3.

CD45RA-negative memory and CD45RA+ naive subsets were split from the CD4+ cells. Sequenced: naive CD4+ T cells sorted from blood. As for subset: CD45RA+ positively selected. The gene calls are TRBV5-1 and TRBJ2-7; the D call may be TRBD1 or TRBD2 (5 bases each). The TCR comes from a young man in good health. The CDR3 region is CASSLGRSSYEQYF. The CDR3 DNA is TGCGCCAGCAGCCTGGGACGGAGCTCCTACGAGCAGTACTTC.